This entry lists 30 T cell receptor beta chains sequenced from one sample in a study of identical twins. TCRdb ran MiXCR on the 5' RACE reads and lists one entry per CDR3 protein. The sample lists nearly 900,000 distinct CDR3 sequences; 9% to 15% were seen once. The same data also went into a second study, on yellow fever vaccine responses in identical twins.

The source material was PBMCs. The receptors here all came from a woman between 18 and 30 years old in good health.

CDR3 sequence (DNA): TGTGCCAGCAGCCCAACTAGCGGGGTCTCCTACGAGCAGTACGTC. Translated: CASSPTSGVSYEQYV. The chain couples TRBV6-1 to TRBJ2-7; 10 bases are a match to TRBD2. V shed 6 bases and J 0 bases; nucleotides not matched to a gene: 5. Germline V gene sequence: CDR1 MNHNS, CDR2 SASEGT. CDR3 size: 15 residues.

The chain recombines TRBV20-1 with TRBJ2-1, with D possibly TRBD2 on 6 matching bases. The CDR3 has 10 amino acids. The germline V gene has CDR1 DFQATT and CDR2 SNEGSKA (reference sequence). V was cut by 3 bases and J by 9 bases, with 6 bases left in between. DNA for the CDR3: TGCAGTGCTAGGCGGGGTGAGCAGTTCTTC. Translated: CSARRGEQFF.

The V and J genes are TRBV2 and TRBJ1-2; 8 bases are shared with TRBD1. The CDR3 contains 12 residues. The germline gives CDR1 SNHLY, CDR2 FYNNEI. V was clipped by 6 bases and J by 7 bases; unmatched bases: 4. The chain's CDR3 is CASSGQGRGYTF. CDR3 DNA: TGTGCCAGCAGCGGACAGGGTCGTGGCTACACCTTC.

This clonotype was seen a handful of times. This rearrangement joins TRBV12-3 or TRBV12-4 to TRBJ1-5; weak D call: TRBD1 (6 bases). The CDR3 has 13 amino acids. V was trimmed by 6 bases and J by 9 bases, leaving 15 bases between them. CDR3: CASSATQGRPQHF. DNA of the CDR3: TGTGCCAGCAGCGCAACCCAGGGGCGGCCCCAGCATTTT.

This clonotype was seen a single time. The chain combines TRBV20-1 with TRBJ2-1; 7 nucleotides align to TRBD1. The CDR3 covers 19 residues. The V and J ends lost 4 bases and 0 bases, in that order; junction bases with no gene match: 18. CDR1 and CDR2 from the germline V gene are DFQATT and SNEGSKA (reference sequence). The CDR3 region has the DNA TGCAGTGCTACCCCACAGGGACAGCAATGGGGGCACTCCTACAATGAGCAGTTCTTC. It specifies CSATPQGQQWGHSYNEQFF.

The sample holds a few counts of this clonotype. The chain employs TRBV20-1 and TRBJ2-2, with 14 bases fitting TRBD2. V gave up 6 bases and J gave up 0 bases; unmatched junction bases: 6. The germline V gene encodes CDR1 DFQATT and CDR2 SNEGSKA (reference sequence). The CDR3 has 17 residues. The CDR3 loop reads CSAQGLAGGTNTGELFF. DNA of the CDR3: TGCAGTGCCCAAGGACTAGCGGGAGGAACGAACACCGGGGAGCTGTTTTTT.

This clonotype has at least ten counts. The J gene is TRBJ1-2, the V gene TRBV12-3 or TRBV12-4; a weak D match, TRBD1 (6 bases). The V gene lost 5 bases and the J gene lost 3 bases, with 13 bases spanning the gap. The CDR3 runs 14 residues. DNA for the CDR3: TGTGCCAGCAGTGGCTGGGGGGCCTACTATGGCTACACCTTC. This translates into CASSGWGAYYGYTF.

This chain joins TRBV4-1 and TRBJ1-5; 7 nucleotides agree with TRBD1. The trim removed 4 bases at V and 9 bases at J, leaving 12 bases unmatched. Germline V gene lookup returns CDR1 MGHRA and CDR2 YSYEKL. This CDR3 is built from 15 residues. CDR3 coding DNA: TGCGCCAGCAGCCTAGACAGGGTCGGAGGAAGGCCCCAGCATTTT. It specifies CASSLDRVGGRPQHF.

V gene TRBV5-1 combines with J gene TRBJ2-1; 11 bases map to TRBD2. Germline assignment: CDR1 SGHRS and CDR2 YFSETQ. The CDR3 contains 15 residues. V shed 2 bases and J 8 bases; nucleotides not matched to a gene: 6. The CDR3 loop reads CASSFTSGGVDEQFF. CDR3 sequence (DNA): TGCGCCAGCAGCTTTACTAGCGGGGGAGTTGATGAGCAGTTCTTC.

This clonotype was seen only a few times. The V gene is TRBV2, the J gene TRBJ1-5, with D uncertain. Trimming pared 7 bases from V and 4 bases from J, leaving 17 bases between. The CDR3 length is 15 residues. The V gene's germline CDR1 is SNHLY and CDR2 FYNNEI. In DNA, the CDR3 is TGTGCCAGCACCCGGCAAGGCGACGGGAATCAGCCCCAGCATTTT. It translates to CASTRQGDGNQPQHF.

V gene TRBV6-5 combines with J gene TRBJ2-7; 10 nucleotides align to TRBD1. V trimming: 4 bases; J trimming: 4 bases; junction bases outside the gene matches: 7. The CDR3 runs 15 residues. Germline CDR1 reads MNHEY; CDR2 reads SVGAGI. CDR3 residues: CASSSRDRGQYEQYF. The DNA of the CDR3 is TGTGCCAGCAGTTCGAGGGACAGGGGACAATACGAGCAGTACTTC.

The V and J genes are TRBV6-1 and TRBJ2-5, with 8 bases matching TRBD2. Trimming cost V 1 base and J 7 bases; bases outside gene matches: 11. The germline gives CDR1 MNHNS, CDR2 SASEGT. The CDR3 extends over 16 amino acids. CDR3 nucleotide sequence: TGTGCCAGCAGTGAAGGGCCAGCGGGGGACTCTTGGACCCAGTACTTC. Its translation: CASSEGPAGDSWTQYF.

The rearrangement joins TRBV5-1 to TRBJ2-7; the D gene is possibly TRBD2 (7 bases). V was pared by 0 bases and J by 1 base, with 23 bases between. Germline loops: CDR1 SGHRS, CDR2 YFSETQ. CDR3 length: 19 amino acids. CDR3 loop: CASSLVGVRFSGTSYEQYF. CDR3 bases: TGCGCCAGCAGCTTGGTTGGGGTTCGGTTCAGCGGGACATCCTACGAGCAGTACTTC.

This CDR3 is CASSLQGAYTGELFF. In DNA, the CDR3 is TGTGCCAGCAGTTTACAGGGGGCGTACACCGGGGAGCTGTTTTTT. The gene calls are TRBV6-5 and TRBJ2-2; 9 bases line up with TRBD1. V dropped 4 bases and J dropped 3; count of bases not matched to a gene: 3. This CDR3 is 15 amino acids long. In germline, CDR1 is MNHEY, CDR2 SVGAGI.

There are a few counts of this clonotype. In nucleotides, the CDR3 is TGTGCCACCAGCAGAGGACCAACTAGCGGGAGTCGAACAGCCAAAAACATTCAGTACTTC. It encodes CATSRGPTSGSRTAKNIQYF. The J gene is TRBJ2-4, the V gene TRBV15; 11 nucleotides align to TRBD2. The CDR3 extends over 20 amino acids. Germline assignment: CDR1 LNHNV and CDR2 YYDKDF (reference sequence). The ends lost 1 base at V and 0 bases at J; junction bases unmatched: 11.

Many counts were recorded for this clonotype. The V call is TRBV12-3 or TRBV12-4, the J call TRBJ1-1; weak D call: TRBD1 (6 bases). Deletions cut 4 bases from V and 1 base from J, with 13 bases between. This CDR3 is built from 15 residues. The CDR3 nucleotides are TGTGCCAGCAGTTCCGGCGACAGGTCGAACACTGAAGCTTTCTTT. This translates into CASSSGDRSNTEAFF.

This clonotype was recorded a few times. This chain uses TRBV28 with TRBJ2-1; 11 positions match TRBD2. This CDR3 has 15 amino acids. V lost 3 bases, J lost 15 bases, and 13 bases stayed unmatched. Germline CDR1 and CDR2: MDHEN and SYDVKM. This CDR3 reads CASSLPTSGTNHVFF. The CDR3 bases are TGTGCCAGCAGTTTGCCGACTAGCGGGACGAACCACGTGTTCTTC.

This clonotype was found a few times. The germline gene is not matched at one end of the junction; a read error may be the cause. This chain links TRBV10-3 with TRBJ1-1, with D unresolved. In germline, CDR1 is ENHRY, CDR2 SYGVKD. The CDR3 spans 13 residues. The CDR3 protein is CAINSGVNTEDFF. DNA of the CDR3: TGTGCCATCAATTCGGGAGTCAACACTGAAGATTTCTTT.

This chain joins TRBV12-3 or TRBV12-4 and TRBJ1-1, with TRBD1 matching 8 bases. With 1 base clipped from V and 1 base from J, the junction kept 5 bases outside the gene matches. The CDR3 runs to 16 residues. The CDR3 region is CASSLGQGAGNTEAFF. The CDR3 bases are TGTGCCAGCAGTTTAGGGCAGGGGGCTGGGAACACTGAAGCTTTCTTT.

The CDR3 DNA follows: TGCAGTGCTAAGTATAAGGGGGCAGGCACTGAAGCTTTCTTT. Protein product: CSAKYKGAGTEAFF. The chain links TRBV20-1 to TRBJ1-1, with TRBD1 matching over 7 bases. Germline CDR1 reads DFQATT; CDR2 reads SNEGSKA (reference sequence). This CDR3 spans 14 amino acids. Trimming removed 4 bases from V and 4 bases from J; junction bases left unmatched: 9.

The genes are TRBV10-3 and TRBJ1-3; the D is unclear. The V end lost 5 bases, the J end lost 4 bases, and 15 bases lay between the germline ends. Looked up from germline, CDR1 is ENHRY and CDR2 is SYGVKD. CDR3 length: 15 amino acids. The CDR3 sequence: CAISPLITNGNTIYF. As DNA, the CDR3 is TGTGCCATCAGTCCCCTCATCACTAACGGAAACACCATATATTTT.

The rearrangement links TRBV6-2 or TRBV6-3 to TRBJ2-5; 7 bases map to TRBD1. The CDR3 runs to 17 residues. Germline CDR1 is MNHEY and CDR2 is SVGEGT. J lost 3 bases, V lost 5 bases, and 15 bases had no gene match. CDR3 protein: CASSPIGRGQLEETQYF. The CDR3 DNA follows: TGTGCCAGCAGTCCCATAGGTAGGGGGCAACTCGAAGAGACCCAGTACTTC.

The chain links TRBV6-4 to TRBJ2-1; 13 bases are a match to TRBD2. Germline values: CDR1 MRHNA, CDR2 SNTAGT. V was pared by 11 bases and J by 3 bases, with 19 bases of the junction left unmatched. This CDR3 region has 19 residues. CDR3 sequence: CACGQGKRLAGGFYNEQFF. The CDR3 nucleotides read TGTGCCTGCGGGCAGGGAAAGAGACTAGCGGGAGGATTCTACAATGAGCAGTTCTTC.

Only a few counts were recorded for this clonotype. CDR3 bases: TGCAGCGTTGAAGTAGCGGGAGATTACGTCGAGCAGTACTTC. Translated: CSVEVAGDYVEQYF. The rearrangement uses TRBV29-1 and TRBJ2-7; the match to TRBD2 covers 9 bases. The CDR3 has 14 amino acids. Germline trimming cut 1 base from V and 6 bases from J; bases unmatched to any gene: 7. Germline V CDR1 and CDR2: SQVTM, ANQGSEA.

This clonotype has only a few counts. The chain has TRBV10-3 and TRBJ2-7; 7 bases fit TRBD1. Germline CDR1 ENHRY, CDR2 SYGVKD. This CDR3 has 14 amino acids. V was pared by 2 bases and J by 1 base, with 2 bases of the junction left unmatched. The CDR3 DNA reads as TGTGCCATCAGTGAGCGCAGGGGGTCCTACGAGCAGTACTTC. This sequence encodes CAISERRGSYEQYF.

The rearrangement uses TRBV7-3 and TRBJ2-1, with a tentative D call TRBD2 (7 bases). In germline, CDR1 is SGHTA, CDR2 FQGTGA. The CDR3 is 14 amino acids. V was trimmed by 7 bases and J by 5 bases, leaving 15 bases between them. The CDR3 nucleotides read TGTGCCAGCACCCATGGGGGGGCAGACAATGAGCAGTTCTTC. Encoded protein: CASTHGGADNEQFF.

This chain links TRBV28 with TRBJ1-2; D call uncertain. V dropped 3 bases and J dropped 8 bases, with 13 bases sitting between them. Germline assignment: CDR1 MDHEN and CDR2 SYDVKM. CDR3 length: 13 amino acids. This chain's CDR3 is CASSFAAFEGYTF. CDR3 DNA sequence: TGTGCCAGCAGTTTTGCGGCTTTCGAGGGCTACACCTTC.

In its sample, this clonotype was seen a few times. The chain recombines TRBV5-1 with TRBJ1-1; TRBD1 is a possible D gene (5 bases). Germline CDR1 is SGHRS and CDR2 is YFSETQ. The CDR3 contains 15 residues. V gave up 4 bases and J gave up 0 bases, with 13 bases separating them. CDR3 region: CASSGLGRLNTEAFF. In nucleotides, the CDR3 is TGCGCCAGCAGCGGCCTGGGGCGGTTGAACACTGAAGCTTTCTTT.

The V call is TRBV10-3, the J call TRBJ2-3, with D perhaps matching TRBD2 (5 bases). The V end was cut by 8 bases, the J end by 0 bases, with 15 bases between. Looked up from germline, CDR1 is ENHRY and CDR2 is SYGVKD. The CDR3 is 15 residues long. The CDR3 DNA is TGTGCCATCGCCTCCCTAGCACTCAGCACAGATACGCAGTATTTT. It is translated as CAIASLALSTDTQYF.

The rearrangement links TRBV6-5 to TRBJ2-1; TRBD2 matches 7 bases. Per germline, CDR1 MNHEY and CDR2 SVGAGI. V shed 0 bases, J shed 10 bases, and the junction held 6 bases outside the gene matches. The CDR3 extends over 14 amino acids. The CDR3 sequence: CASSYSTSQTEQFF. CDR3 DNA sequence: TGTGCCAGCAGTTACTCGACTAGCCAGACCGAGCAGTTCTTC.